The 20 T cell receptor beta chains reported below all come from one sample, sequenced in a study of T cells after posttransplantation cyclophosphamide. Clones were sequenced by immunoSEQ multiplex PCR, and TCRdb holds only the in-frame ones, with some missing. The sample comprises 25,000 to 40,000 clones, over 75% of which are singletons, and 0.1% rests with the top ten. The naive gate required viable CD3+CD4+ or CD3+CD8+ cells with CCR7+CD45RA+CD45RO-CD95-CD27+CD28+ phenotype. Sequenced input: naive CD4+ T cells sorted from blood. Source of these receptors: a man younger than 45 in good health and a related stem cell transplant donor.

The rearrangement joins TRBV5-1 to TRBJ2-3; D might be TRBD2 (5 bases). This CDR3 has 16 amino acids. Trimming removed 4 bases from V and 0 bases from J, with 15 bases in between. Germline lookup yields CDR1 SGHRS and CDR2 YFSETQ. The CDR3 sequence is CASSGPRGRSTDTQYF. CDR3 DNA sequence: TGCGCCAGCAGCGGCCCCCGAGGGAGAAGCACAGATACGCAGTATTTT.

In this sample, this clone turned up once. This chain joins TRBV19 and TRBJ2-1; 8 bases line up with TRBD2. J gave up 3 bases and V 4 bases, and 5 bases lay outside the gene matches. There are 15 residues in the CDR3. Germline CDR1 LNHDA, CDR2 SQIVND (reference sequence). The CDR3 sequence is CASSNQRGYYNEQFF. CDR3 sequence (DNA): TGTGCCAGTAGTAACCAGCGGGGGTACTACAATGAGCAGTTCTTC.

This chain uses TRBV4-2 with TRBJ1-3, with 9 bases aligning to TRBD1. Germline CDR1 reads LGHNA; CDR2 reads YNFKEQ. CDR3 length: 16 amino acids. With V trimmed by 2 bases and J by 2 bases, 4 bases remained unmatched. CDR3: CASSQSTGGPGNTIYF. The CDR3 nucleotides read TGTGCCAGCAGCCAAAGCACAGGGGGCCCTGGAAACACCATATATTTT.

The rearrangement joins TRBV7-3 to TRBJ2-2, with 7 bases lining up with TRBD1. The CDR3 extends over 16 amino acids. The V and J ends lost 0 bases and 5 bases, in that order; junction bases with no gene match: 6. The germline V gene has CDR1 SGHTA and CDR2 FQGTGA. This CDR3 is CASSLTGGAQTGELFF. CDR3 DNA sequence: TGTGCCAGCAGCTTAACAGGGGGCGCGCAGACCGGGGAGCTGTTTTTT.

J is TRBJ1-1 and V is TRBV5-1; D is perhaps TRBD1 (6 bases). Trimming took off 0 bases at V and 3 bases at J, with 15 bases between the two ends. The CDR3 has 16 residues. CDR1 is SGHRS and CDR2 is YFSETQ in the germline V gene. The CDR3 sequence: CASSLGLGARDTEAFF. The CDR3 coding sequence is TGCGCCAGCAGCTTGGGCCTGGGGGCCAGGGACACTGAAGCTTTCTTT.

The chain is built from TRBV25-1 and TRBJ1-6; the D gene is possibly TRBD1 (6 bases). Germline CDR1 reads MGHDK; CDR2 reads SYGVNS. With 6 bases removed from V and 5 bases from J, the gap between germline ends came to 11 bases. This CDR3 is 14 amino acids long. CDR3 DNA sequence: TGTGCCAGCAGCGCCGGGACAAATAATTCACCCCTCCACTTT. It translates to CASSAGTNNSPLHF.

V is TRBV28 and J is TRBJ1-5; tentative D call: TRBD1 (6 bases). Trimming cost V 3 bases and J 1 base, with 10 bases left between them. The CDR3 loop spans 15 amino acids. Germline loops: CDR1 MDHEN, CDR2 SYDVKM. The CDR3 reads CASSLGRGSNQPQHF. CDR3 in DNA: TGTGCCAGCAGTTTGGGCAGGGGAAGCAATCAGCCCCAGCATTTT.

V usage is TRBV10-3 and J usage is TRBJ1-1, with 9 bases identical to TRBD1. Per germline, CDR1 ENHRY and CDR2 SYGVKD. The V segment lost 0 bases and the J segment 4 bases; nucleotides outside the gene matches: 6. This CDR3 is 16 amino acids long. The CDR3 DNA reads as TGTGCCATCAGTGAGTCACAGGGGGCTCCGGTCACTGAAGCTTTCTTT. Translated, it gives CAISESQGAPVTEAFF.

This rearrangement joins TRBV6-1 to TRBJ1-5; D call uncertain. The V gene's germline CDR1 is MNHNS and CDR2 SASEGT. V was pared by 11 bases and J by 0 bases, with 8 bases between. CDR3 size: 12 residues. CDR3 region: CAVRASNQPQHF. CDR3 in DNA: TGTGCCGTGAGAGCTAGCAATCAGCCCCAGCATTTT.

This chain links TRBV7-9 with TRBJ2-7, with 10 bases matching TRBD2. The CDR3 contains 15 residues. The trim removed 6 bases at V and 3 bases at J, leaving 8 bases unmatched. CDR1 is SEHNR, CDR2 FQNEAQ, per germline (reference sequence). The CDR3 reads CASRQTGTSVYEQYF. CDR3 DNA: TGTGCCAGCAGGCAAACCGGGACTAGCGTCTACGAGCAGTACTTC.

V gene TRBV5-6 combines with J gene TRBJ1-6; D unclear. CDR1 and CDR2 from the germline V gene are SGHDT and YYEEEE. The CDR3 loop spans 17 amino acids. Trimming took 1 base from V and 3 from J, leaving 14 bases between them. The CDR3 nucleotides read TGTGCCAGCAGCTTGCGAGTGACTCTCAGCTATAATTCACCCCTCCACTTT. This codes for CASSLRVTLSYNSPLHF. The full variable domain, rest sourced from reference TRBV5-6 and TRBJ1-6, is DAGVTQSPTHLIKTRGQQVTLRCSPKSGHDTVSWYQQALGQGPQFIFQYYEEEERQRGNFPDRFSGHQFPNYSSELNVNALLLGDSALYLCASSLRVTLSYNSPLHFGNGTRLTVT.

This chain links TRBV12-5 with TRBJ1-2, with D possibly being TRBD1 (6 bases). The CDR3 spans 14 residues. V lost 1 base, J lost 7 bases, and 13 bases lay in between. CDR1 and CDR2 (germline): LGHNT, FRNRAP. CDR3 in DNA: TGTGCTAGTGGTTTGGGGGCAGGGGTATTTGGCTACACCTTC. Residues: CASGLGAGVFGYTF. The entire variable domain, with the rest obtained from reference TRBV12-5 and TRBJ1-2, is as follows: DARVTQTPRHKVTEMGQEVTMRCQPILGHNTVFWYRQTMMQGLELLAYFRNRAPLDDSGMPKDRFSAEMPDATLATLKIQPSEPRDSAVYFCASGLGAGVFGYTFGSGTRLTVV.

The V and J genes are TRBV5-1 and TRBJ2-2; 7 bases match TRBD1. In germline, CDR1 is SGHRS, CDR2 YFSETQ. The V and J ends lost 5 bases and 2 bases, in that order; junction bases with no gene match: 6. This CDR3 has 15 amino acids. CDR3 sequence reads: CASRPGTANTGELFF. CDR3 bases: TGCGCCAGCAGGCCCGGGACAGCTAACACCGGGGAGCTGTTTTTT.

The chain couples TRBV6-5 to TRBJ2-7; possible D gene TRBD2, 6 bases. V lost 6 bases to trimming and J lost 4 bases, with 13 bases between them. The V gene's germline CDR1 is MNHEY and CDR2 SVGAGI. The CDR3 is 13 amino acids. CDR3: CASSPVGGYEQYF. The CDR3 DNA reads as TGTGCCAGCAGCCCCGTGGGAGGATACGAGCAGTACTTC.

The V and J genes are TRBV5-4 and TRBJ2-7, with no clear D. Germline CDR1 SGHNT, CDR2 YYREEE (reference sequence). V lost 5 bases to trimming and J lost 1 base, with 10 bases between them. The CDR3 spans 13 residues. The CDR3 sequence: CASSSSSSYEQYF. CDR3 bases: TGTGCCAGCAGTTCCTCTAGTTCCTACGAGCAGTACTTC.

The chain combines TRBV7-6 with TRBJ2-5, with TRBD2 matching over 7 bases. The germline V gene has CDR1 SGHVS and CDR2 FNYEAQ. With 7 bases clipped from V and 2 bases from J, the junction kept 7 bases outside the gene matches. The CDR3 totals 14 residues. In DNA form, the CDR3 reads TGTGCCAGCACCCTACTAGCGCAACAAGAGACCCAGTACTTC. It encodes CASTLLAQQETQYF.

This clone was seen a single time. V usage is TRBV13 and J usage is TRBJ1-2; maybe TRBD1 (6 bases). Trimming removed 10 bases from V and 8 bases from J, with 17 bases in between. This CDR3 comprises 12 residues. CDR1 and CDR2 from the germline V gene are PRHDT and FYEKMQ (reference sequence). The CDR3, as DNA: TGTGCCAACTATCAGGGGCGCCAGGGCTACACCTTC. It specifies CANYQGRQGYTF.

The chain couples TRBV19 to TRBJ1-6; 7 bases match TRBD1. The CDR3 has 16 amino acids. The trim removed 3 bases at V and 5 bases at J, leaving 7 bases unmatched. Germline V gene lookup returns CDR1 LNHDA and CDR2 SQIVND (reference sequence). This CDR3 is CASSIWRGRDNSPLHF. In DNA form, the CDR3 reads TGTGCCAGTAGTATCTGGAGGGGGCGGGATAATTCACCCCTCCACTTT.

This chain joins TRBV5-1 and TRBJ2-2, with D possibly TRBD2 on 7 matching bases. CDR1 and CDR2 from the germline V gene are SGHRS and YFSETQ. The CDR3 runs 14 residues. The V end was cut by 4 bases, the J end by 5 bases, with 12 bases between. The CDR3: CASSLAGATGELFF. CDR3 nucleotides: TGCGCCAGCAGCCTTGCGGGGGCTACCGGGGAGCTGTTTTTT. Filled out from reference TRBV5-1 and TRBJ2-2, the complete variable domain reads KAGVTQTPRYLIKTRGQQVTLSCSPISGHRSVSWYQQTPGQGLQFLFEYFSETQRNKGNFPGRFSGRQFSNSRSEMNVSTLELGDSALYLCASSLAGATGELFFGEGSRLTVL.

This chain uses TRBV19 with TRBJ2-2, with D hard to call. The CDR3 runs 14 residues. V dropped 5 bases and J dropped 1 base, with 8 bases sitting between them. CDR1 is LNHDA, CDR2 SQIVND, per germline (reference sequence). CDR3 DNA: TGTGCCAGTAGTCCACGACAGAACACCGGGGAGCTGTTTTTT. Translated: CASSPRQNTGELFF.